What follows are 2 T cell receptor beta chains derived from one specimen sequenced in a study of graft-versus-host responses after intestinal transplantation. Some clones are missing from TCRdb's copy, which holds only in-frame ones; the method was immunoSEQ multiplex PCR. The top ten hold more than 1.5% of the sample, which has some 88,000 clones, 93% seen once. No antigens are known for them. The sample in question was unstimulated CD8+ T cells sorted from spleen or lymph node cells, obtained before intestinal transplant. These TCRs come from a human donor who received an intestinal transplant.

The genes are TRBV5-5 and TRBJ2-7, with no clear D. V lost 0 bases and J lost 5, with 12 bases in between. This CDR3 has 14 amino acids. Germline V gene data show CDR1 as SGHKS and CDR2 as YYEKEE (reference sequence). CDR3 protein: CASSLGFGQHEQYF. CDR3 bases: TGTGCCAGCAGCTTGGGGTTTGGGCAACACGAGCAGTACTTC.

This clone was observed a single time. The genes are TRBV7-8 and TRBJ1-1; a weak D match, TRBD1 (6 bases). Trimming took 5 bases from V and 10 from J, leaving 14 bases between them. CDR3 length: 12 residues. The V gene's germline CDR1 is SGHVS and CDR2 FQNEAQ. CDR3 region: CASSGRTVGAFF. CDR3 DNA sequence: TGTGCCAGCAGCGGACGGACAGTTGGAGCTTTCTTT.